Shown below are 24 T cell receptor beta chains from a single sample sequenced in a study of T cell repertoires in cytomegalovirus infection. TCRdb independently ran MiXCR on the reads; one entry per CDR3 protein. The data contain around 350,000 distinct CDR3 sequences, 15% to 20% of them seen just once; the ten biggest clones take up 8.5% to 10%. The sequenced sample consisted of PBMCs. These receptors were collected from a human donor in good health (CMV status not recorded). Some clones in this sample may be carry-over from other donors' samples.

This rearrangement joins TRBV2 to TRBJ1-4; TRBD1 aligns across 8 bases. CDR1 is SNHLY, CDR2 FYNNEI, per germline. CDR3 length: 15 residues. V trimming: 2 bases; J trimming: 6 bases; junction bases outside the gene matches: 5. CDR3 residues: CASSELTGEDEKLFF. The CDR3 region has the DNA TGTGCCAGCAGTGAATTGACAGGGGAGGATGAAAAACTGTTTTTT.

About this clonotype: The junction departs from germline at one end; a sequencing error may be responsible. This chain joins TRBV5-7 and TRBJ1-5; D is undetermined. TRBV5-7 is an open reading frame, and its role is uncertain. The CDR3 has 11 residues. This CDR3 reads CASSLDQLQHF. CDR3 bases: TGTGCCAGCAGCTTGGATCAGCTCCAGCATTTT.

The rearrangement links TRBV7-6 to TRBJ2-1; 8 bases are shared with TRBD2. Germline V gives CDR1 SGHVS, CDR2 FNYEAQ. Trimming removed 5 bases from V and 7 bases from J; junction bases left unmatched: 13. This CDR3 comprises 16 residues. Here the CDR3 reads CASSLLSGSGGNEQFF. The CDR3 DNA reads TGTGCCAGCAGCCTCCTCAGCGGGAGTGGAGGAAATGAGCAGTTCTTC.

As DNA, the CDR3 is TGTGCCAGCAGCCCTTGGGGTCAGCCCCAGCATTTT. It codes for CASSPWGQPQHF. The chain is built from TRBV28 and TRBJ1-5; no firm D call. Germline CDR1 MDHEN, CDR2 SYDVKM. V dropped 6 bases and J dropped 6 bases, with 9 bases sitting between them. CDR3 size: 12 residues.

This clonotype was picked up a small number of times. The chain has TRBV10-2 and TRBJ2-1; no reliable D call. Trimming took 6 bases from V and 9 from J, leaving 12 bases between them. CDR1 is WSHSY, CDR2 SAAADI, per germline. The CDR3 consists of 12 residues. The CDR3 protein is CASSWASSEQFF. For the CDR3, the DNA is TGCGCCAGCAGCTGGGCATCCAGTGAGCAGTTCTTC.

This clonotype showed up just a few times. The chain couples TRBV5-6 to TRBJ1-1; 9 positions agree with TRBD1. The CDR3 spans 14 residues. CDR1 is SGHDT, CDR2 YYEEEE, per germline. The trim removed 4 bases at V and 5 bases at J, leaving 6 bases unmatched. CDR3: CASSKKTGGTEAFF. The CDR3 bases are TGTGCCAGCAGCAAAAAGACAGGGGGGACTGAAGCTTTCTTT.

This chain links TRBV28 with TRBJ1-1; the D is unclear. Germline V lookup: CDR1 MDHEN, CDR2 SYDVKM. Trimming cost V 7 bases and J 1 base, with 13 bases left between them. CDR3 length equals 14 residues. The DNA of the CDR3 is TGTGCCAGCACCTCAAACCCCTGGAACACTGAAGCTTTCTTT. It yields the protein CASTSNPWNTEAFF.

This clonotype has just a few counts. CDR3 residues: CSGQGLNYGYTF. CDR3 DNA: TGCAGCGGACAGGGTTTGAACTATGGCTACACCTTC. This chain uses TRBV29-1 with TRBJ1-2; 7 nucleotides match TRBD1. Unmatched junction bases numbered 4, after V lost 7 bases and J lost 2 bases. This CDR3 spans 12 amino acids. Germline-derived CDR1 and CDR2 are SQVTM and ANQGSEA.

The chain has TRBV18 and TRBJ1-2; D not certain. Between the trimmed V and J ends, which lost 0 bases and 8 bases, there was a span of 16 bases. This CDR3 is built from 15 residues. Looked up from germline, CDR1 is KGHSH and CDR2 is LQKENI. The CDR3 region has the DNA TGTGCCAGCTCACCACCCTATCCCACACCGAAGGGCTACACCTTC. The encoded protein is CASSPPYPTPKGYTF.

This clonotype was detected a few times. V usage is TRBV12-3 or TRBV12-4 and J usage is TRBJ2-3; the match to TRBD2 covers 10 bases. V lost 6 bases to trimming and J lost 4 bases; unmatched junction nucleotides: 10. The CDR3 sequence is 16 residues long. CDR3 nucleotide sequence: TGTGCCAGCAGACCTGTAATAGCGGGAGGCGCAGATACGCAGTATTTT. It translates to CASRPVIAGGADTQYF.

This clonotype was detected many times. The rearrangement uses TRBV7-9 and TRBJ2-1, with D tentatively TRBD1 or TRBD2 (6 bases each). V lost 4 bases to trimming and J lost 8 bases, with 21 bases between them. This CDR3 region has 16 residues. Germline CDR1 SEHNR, CDR2 FQNEAQ (reference sequence). This CDR3 reads CASSWGQGPTGDEQFF. Here the CDR3 DNA reads TGTGCCAGCAGCTGGGGGCAAGGGCCAACGGGGGATGAGCAGTTCTTC. Full variable domain (remainder filled in from reference TRBV7-9 and TRBJ2-1): DTGVSQNPRHKITKRGQNVTFRCDPISEHNRLYWYRQTLGQGPEFLTYFQNEAQLEKSRLLSDRFSAERPKGSFSTLEIQRTEQGDSAMYLCASSWGQGPTGDEQFFGPGTRLTVL.

This clonotype was detected a few times. This rearrangement joins TRBV6-6 to TRBJ2-7, with D possibly matching TRBD1 (6 bases). Trimming stripped 7 bases from V and 2 bases from J, with 15 bases between. This CDR3 comprises 14 residues. Germline CDR1 and CDR2: MNHNY and SVGAGI (reference sequence). The CDR3 DNA reads TGTGCCAGCACCCATAAAGGGGGTGCCTACGAGCAGTACTTC. Protein: CASTHKGGAYEQYF.

This clonotype was seen at least ten times. This chain uses TRBV7-2 with TRBJ1-3; D is undetermined. Per germline, CDR1 SGHTA and CDR2 FQGNSA. The CDR3 is 15 residues long. Trimming shortened V by 5 bases and J by 2 bases, and 13 bases separated the two germline ends. The CDR3 spells CASSAILSPGNTIYF. For the CDR3, the DNA is TGTGCCAGCAGCGCCATTCTCAGCCCTGGAAACACCATATATTTT.

This clonotype has more than one count but fewer than ten. This chain uses TRBV25-1 with TRBJ2-1, with TRBD2 matching 8 bases. With 5 bases clipped from V and 14 bases from J, the junction kept 8 bases outside the gene matches. The CDR3 extends over 12 amino acids. CDR1 and CDR2 (germline): MGHDK, SYGVNS. CDR3 sequence reads: CASSSGLAAEFF. The CDR3 DNA reads TGTGCCAGCAGTAGCGGACTAGCCGCTGAGTTCTTC.

This clonotype was recorded a few times. The genes are TRBV20-1 and TRBJ2-2; D gene uncertain. V was cut by 7 bases and J by 1 base, with 10 bases left in between. CDR1 and CDR2 from the germline V gene are DFQATT and SNEGSKA (reference sequence). This CDR3 has 13 amino acids. This CDR3 reads CSGGMVNTGELFF. The CDR3, as DNA: TGCAGTGGGGGTATGGTGAACACCGGGGAGCTGTTTTTT.

The V call is TRBV4-1, the J call TRBJ1-1; no clear D. The CDR3 extends over 13 amino acids. Germline CDR1 is MGHRA and CDR2 is YSYEKL. V was pared by 4 bases and J by 6 bases, with 12 bases between. The CDR3 DNA sequence: TGCGCCAGCAGCCGAGAACGGACTGCTGAAGCTTTCTTT. As protein: CASSRERTAEAFF.

This chain uses TRBV7-4 with TRBJ1-1; D might be TRBD1 (6 bases). CDR1 is SGHVT and CDR2 is SQSDAQ in the germline V gene. The CDR3 totals 14 residues. The V end lost 5 bases, the J end lost 1 base, and 11 bases lay between the germline ends. The CDR3 sequence: CASSPGAWNTEAFF. CDR3 DNA sequence: TGTGCCAGCAGCCCGGGGGCTTGGAACACTGAAGCTTTCTTT.

In its sample, this clonotype was seen a few times. The V gene is TRBV28, the J gene TRBJ2-3; 9 bases are shared with TRBD1. The CDR3 is made up of 16 amino acids. Germline V gene sequence: CDR1 MDHEN, CDR2 SYDVKM. J was trimmed by 4 bases and V by 3 bases; bases with no gene match: 8. CDR3 region: CASSLGQGQGSDTQYF. CDR3 coding DNA: TGTGCCAGCAGTTTGGGGCAGGGACAGGGATCAGATACGCAGTATTTT. The whole variable domain, filled in from reference TRBV28 and TRBJ2-3, reads DVKVTQSSRYLVKRTGEKVFLECVQDMDHENMFWYRQDPGLGLRLIYFSYDVKMKEKGDIPEGYSVSREKKERFSLILESASTNQTSMYLCASSLGQGQGSDTQYFGPGTRLTVL.

CDR3 sequence reads: CSANDRGRETQYF. Here the CDR3 DNA reads TGCAGTGCTAATGACAGGGGGAGAGAGACCCAGTACTTC. V usage is TRBV20-1 and J usage is TRBJ2-5, with TRBD1 identical over 9 bases. The germline V gene has CDR1 DFQATT and CDR2 SNEGSKA (reference sequence). V lost 4 bases to trimming and J lost 4 bases; unmatched junction nucleotides: 4. This CDR3 region has 13 residues.

There are many counts of this clonotype. V gene TRBV28 combines with J gene TRBJ2-3; no firm D call. The CDR3 contains 16 residues. Looked up from germline, CDR1 is MDHEN and CDR2 is SYDVKM. V was clipped by 4 bases and J by 0 bases, with 14 bases between them. CDR3 sequence reads: CASSSRAGWSTDTQYF. The DNA of the CDR3 is TGTGCCAGCAGTTCCCGGGCAGGATGGAGCACAGATACGCAGTATTTT.

The sample holds a few counts of this clonotype. V gene TRBV29-1 combines with J gene TRBJ2-7; D possibly corresponds to TRBD2 (5 bases). This CDR3 has 13 residues. Trimming pared 6 bases from V and 2 bases from J, leaving 14 bases between. Germline V gene data show CDR1 as SQVTM and CDR2 as ANQGSEA. The CDR3 DNA follows: TGCAGCGTCCGGACCCGACTAACCTACGAGCAGTACTTC. Translated, it gives CSVRTRLTYEQYF.

This clonotype was detected only a few times. V and J are TRBV12-3 or TRBV12-4 and TRBJ2-3; the match to TRBD2 covers 9 bases. The J segment lost 4 bases and the V segment lost 5 bases, leaving 13 bases of the junction unmatched. The CDR3 covers 17 residues. The CDR3 sequence is CASSPLDLAGAADTQYF. CDR3 DNA: TGTGCCAGCAGTCCCTTAGACTTAGCGGGAGCCGCAGATACGCAGTATTTT.

CDR3 nucleotides: TGCGCCAGCAGCCAAGGTCCCGGGACCGAGACCTACGAGCAGTACTTC. Protein product: CASSQGPGTETYEQYF. The genes are TRBV4-3 and TRBJ2-7; D may match TRBD1 or TRBD2 (5 bases each). Trimming stripped 1 base from V and 2 bases from J, with 15 bases between. CDR3 length: 16 residues. Germline loops: CDR1 LGHNA, CDR2 YSLEER.

The gene calls are TRBV5-1 and TRBJ2-1; D uncertain. Germline CDR1 SGHRS, CDR2 YFSETQ. This CDR3 has 13 amino acids. Trimming stripped 5 bases from V and 8 bases from J, with 14 bases between. This chain's CDR3 is CASRLRSLDEQFF. The CDR3, as DNA: TGCGCCAGCAGGTTGCGGAGTCTGGATGAGCAGTTCTTC. Full variable domain (missing parts from reference TRBV5-1 and TRBJ2-1): KAGVTQTPRYLIKTRGQQVTLSCSPISGHRSVSWYQQTPGQGLQFLFEYFSETQRNKGNFPGRFSGRQFSNSRSEMNVSTLELGDSALYLCASRLRSLDEQFFGPGTRLTVL.